One and the same sample provided the 7 T cell receptor beta chains below, sequenced in a study of cytomegalovirus exposure and HLA in healthy donors. The PCR was carried out with 60 Vbeta primers and 13 Jbeta primers. Using immunoSEQ multiplex PCR, the repertoire was profiled, and TCRdb retains in-frame clones only, with some absent. The sample includes roughly 68,000 clones, around 77% of them seen just once. Sequencing was done on a sample of PBMCs. Receptor source: a male donor in good health and CMV-seropositive.

V usage is TRBV19 and J usage is TRBJ1-2; TRBD1 might be the D (6 bases). The V gene lost 4 bases and the J gene lost 1 base, with 16 bases spanning the gap. CDR1 is LNHDA, CDR2 SQIVND, per germline (reference sequence). The CDR3 has 16 amino acids. CDR3 sequence (DNA): TGTGCCAGTAGTAAGGGGGACCAGTGGGATAACTATGGCTACACCTTC. As protein: CASSKGDQWDNYGYTF.

The rearrangement links TRBV27 to TRBJ2-5, with 11 bases identical to TRBD2. The V segment lost 6 bases and the J segment 6 bases; nucleotides outside the gene matches: 18. This CDR3 spans 18 amino acids. Germline values: CDR1 MNHEY, CDR2 SMNVEV (reference sequence). CDR3 sequence reads: CASSPRSSGGAGRKTQYF. Here the CDR3 DNA reads TGTGCCAGCAGCCCCAGGAGTAGCGGGGGGGCAGGGCGGAAGACCCAGTACTTC.

The chain carries TRBV6-5 and TRBJ2-4, with D maybe TRBD1 (6 bases). The length of the CDR3 is 15 residues. Deletions cut 0 bases from V and 7 bases from J, with 13 bases between. From germline, CDR1 is MNHEY and CDR2 SVGAGI. The DNA for the CDR3 is TGTGCCAGCAGTTACTCCCCGGGGCAGGGGAACATTCAGTACTTC. Translating it yields CASSYSPGQGNIQYF.

This chain links TRBV5-1 with TRBJ1-2; D call uncertain. V was shortened by 4 bases and J by 4 bases, with 17 bases between the two germline ends. The CDR3 consists of 15 residues. In germline, CDR1 is SGHRS, CDR2 YFSETQ. The CDR3 spells CASSLAGPTAYGYTF. The CDR3 region has the DNA TGCGCCAGCAGCCTTGCGGGCCCGACCGCCTATGGCTACACCTTC.

The J gene is TRBJ1-2, the V gene TRBV11-2; D call uncertain. The CDR3 length is 16 residues. The V gene lost 1 base and the J gene lost 2 bases, with 14 bases spanning the gap. Germline-derived CDR1 and CDR2 are SGHAT and FQNNGV. The CDR3 DNA reads as TGTGCCAGCAGCTTAGTAGGCGGAGCGTGGAACTATGGCTACACCTTC. Translation: CASSLVGGAWNYGYTF.

This chain links TRBV18 with TRBJ2-5; D unclear. V lost 2 bases to trimming and J lost 2 bases, with 15 bases between them. The CDR3 is 16 amino acids. CDR1 and CDR2 (germline): KGHSH, LQKENI. The CDR3 spells CASSPEPNPLQETQYF. In DNA, the CDR3 is TGTGCCAGCTCACCAGAGCCGAACCCCCTACAAGAGACCCAGTACTTC.

The chain joins TRBV7-7 to TRBJ2-2; 8 nucleotides match TRBD1. Trimming cost V 4 bases and J 4 bases; bases outside gene matches: 5. The germline CDR1 and CDR2 sequences are SSHAT and FNYEAQ (reference sequence). This CDR3 has 15 amino acids. The CDR3 sequence is CASSSQGAGTGELFF. In DNA, the CDR3 is TGTGCCAGCAGCTCCCAGGGGGCGGGCACCGGGGAGCTGTTTTTT.